What follows is one T cell receptor beta chain and its context. Its antigen is still unknown. CDR3 length: 15 residues. V was clipped by 7 bases and J by 0 bases, with 13 bases between them. CDR1 LNHDA and CDR2 SQIVND come from the germline V gene (reference sequence). As to time point: newly diagnosed GD, antithyroid drugs for less than 3 months. The TCR library was made from RNA extracted from PBMCs. Patients all came to the study from an endocrinology department in Xi'an, China. TCR beta libraries were built with iRepertoire HTBI primers and Arm-PCR of CDR3 regions. TCRdb re-called the multiplex PCR reads through MiXCR, storing one row per CDR3 protein. The table records some 400,000 distinct CDR3 sequences, 14% to 15% of them present only once. This entry is derived from a study of regulatory T cells in long-lasting Graves disease. Study-level points and caveats: Compared with new cases, persistent Graves' patients showed reduced TCR diversity. Persistent disease showed a preference for TRBV28, TRBJ1-2 and TRBJ2-5.

These records were also assigned to another study, of T cells in Graves' hyperthyroidism and ophthalmopathy. Per that study: Primed by the HTBI set, a first-round RT-PCR was run on the TCR CDR3.

The sample in question was peripheral blood mononuclear cells (PBMCs), obtained at new diagnosis, from a patient treated with antithyroid drugs. The chain combines TRBV19 with TRBJ1-3; unclear D gene. The receptor was isolated from a young woman with Graves disease. The CDR3 nucleotides are TGTGCCAGTACCCTCACCCCGTACTCTGGAAACACCATATATTTT. As protein: CASTLTPYSGNTIYF.